This T cell receptor (beta chain) was identified during a study of blood T cell repertoires in COVID-19 (dated by TCRdb to 2018 to 2020). As for the study more broadly: The collaborator samples originated in the United States, Italy and Spain and spanned the acute and convalescent phases of COVID-19. The prospective study material was composed of cDNA or gDNA derived from T cells, B-cell-depleted T cells, or PBMCs. Subjects who had been exposed to COVID-19, were actively infected with it, or had recovered from it provided the deeply sampled blood TCRbeta repertoires that made up the dataset. A freely available public database, intended as a resource for researchers studying the immune response to SARS-CoV-2, is where the repertoires were released. Samples were obtained from the ongoing ImmuneRACE study (first 160 participants) and from about 1,300 subjects provided by 6 global collaborators. Nearly every sample came with metadata listing a de-identified subject ID, COVID-19 status, age in years and sex. Where available, HLA class I and class II types were obtained from metadata supplied by the sample provider rather than from assay-based typing. Here is what the overall study found, with its caveats: The amount of clinical and demographic metadata varied by source and participant and was provided uncurated.

Details on this clone: Which antigen it targets is not known. Base qualities were left out, and no much larger clone turns up one base away.

In Seattle, one collaborating source enrolled patients while the infection was active and tracked those patients longitudinally over the course of disease. The collaborating institutions used their own protocols to collect whole blood in K2EDTA tubes. For TCRbeta analysis, collaborators shipped samples in one of three forms: frozen whole blood, isolated PBMCs, or DNA extracted from either of those sample types. The immunoSEQ Assay, a bias-controlled multiplex PCR, was used to amplify TCRbeta CDR3 regions from genomic DNA. Regarding the original processing steps: Within the assay, amplification of reference gene primers was used to estimate how many nucleated cells each sample contained. To quantify the absolute abundance of each unique TCRbeta CDR3 rearrangement, sequence reads were collapsed and filtered. For each sample, productive Simpson clonality was calculated as the square root of Simpson's diversity index across productive rearrangements. TCRdb obtained this table from immuneACCESS and retained in-frame rearrangements with V and J assigned. These tables miss some clones; where compared with another copy, unresolved V genes account for less than half of the shortfall, and the remainder is unexplained. V and J calls and clone size come straight from that table; D and trimming were deduced from the DNA. The sample has roughly 62,000 clones on record, approximately 83% of them singletons. 9.6% of the sample lies in the top ten.

From a lookup of the germline V gene (reference sequence), CDR1 and CDR2 are LGHDT and YNNKEL. Trimming removed 2 bases from V and 5 bases from J; the gene matches leave 6 bases unexplained. Measured from the cysteine to the phenylalanine, the CDR3 is 15 residues long. The DNA shown is the 45-base CDR3, in frame from base 1. The sequence derives from an elderly man with COVID-19, enrolled during active disease. The material sequenced was peripheral blood. The V and J segments used are TRBV3-1 (or the pseudogene TRBV3-2) and TRBJ1-3; the central 7 bases match TRBD1. The DNA reads TGTGCCAGCAGCCAAATCGCAGGGGGAAGAAACACCATATATTTT. Its protein reads: CASSQIAGGRNTIYF.